These T cell receptor beta chains were read from a single sample in a study of T cell changes during pregnancy in multiple sclerosis. Measured with immunoSEQ multiplex PCR; TCRdb has only the in-frame clones, and not every one. The repertoire has more than 55,000 clones, roughly nine tenths of them found once; the top ten carry 2.2%. The starting material was peripheral blood, obtained in the third trimester of pregnancy. The origin of the receptors is a female donor in good health, enrolled as a control in a pregnancy study. Both conserved end residues are trimmed from each CDR3. A D gene is named only where the DNA matches it firmly.

V	J	D	CDR3
TRBV28	TRBJ2-7	TRBD1	ASSGTGAYEQY
TRBV19	TRBJ2-2	TRBD2	ATGRSGNTGELF
TRBV19	TRBJ2-2	TRBD2	ASSSSGGDTGELF
TRBV18	TRBJ1-6	TRBD1	ASSDGTGVKALH
TRBV6-1	TRBJ2-7	TRBD2	ASSAGTSGSYEQY
TRBV5-1	TRBJ2-7	NA	ASSLRTGETYEQY
TRBV5-1	TRBJ1-1	TRBD1	ASSLAQQGFTEAF
TRBV9	TRBJ2-7	TRBD1	ASSEGQGFYEQY
TRBV28	TRBJ2-1	NA	ASSLYKNNEQF
TRBV30	TRBJ2-7	NA	AWSPGLYEQY
TRBV5-1	TRBJ2-7	TRBD2	ASSSQTSGRKYEQY
TRBV10-1	TRBJ2-7	TRBD2	ASSESGRFEQY
TRBV27	TRBJ1-1	NA	ASSLRPGRDTEAF
TRBV13	TRBJ1-1	NA	ASSFLTSGLNTEAF
TRBV11-2	TRBJ2-2	NA	ASSEGTFYTGELF
TRBV29-1	TRBJ2-2	NA	SVYLVPGTGELF
TRBV12-5	TRBJ1-1	TRBD1	ASGLGQGNTEAF
TRBV10-3	TRBJ2-1	TRBD2	AIREGLAGASYNEQF
TRBV15	TRBJ1-5	NA	ATSSRGSGEPQH
TRBV27	TRBJ2-7	TRBD1	ASSARDSSYEQY
TRBV14	TRBJ1-1	TRBD1	ASRPTGETEAF
TRBV29-1	TRBJ2-2	TRBD2	SVERALAGITGELF